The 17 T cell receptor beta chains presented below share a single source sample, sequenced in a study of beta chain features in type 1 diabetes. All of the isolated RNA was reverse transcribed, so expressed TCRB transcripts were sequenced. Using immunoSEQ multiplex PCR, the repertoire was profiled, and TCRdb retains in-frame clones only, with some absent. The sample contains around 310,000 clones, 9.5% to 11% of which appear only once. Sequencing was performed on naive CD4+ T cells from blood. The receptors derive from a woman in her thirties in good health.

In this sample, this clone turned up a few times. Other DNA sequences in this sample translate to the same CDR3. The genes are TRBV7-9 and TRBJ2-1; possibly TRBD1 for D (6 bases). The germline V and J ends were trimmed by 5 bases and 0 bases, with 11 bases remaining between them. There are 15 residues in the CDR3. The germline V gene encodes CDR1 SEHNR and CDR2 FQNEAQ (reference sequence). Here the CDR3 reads CASSATGSSYNEQFF. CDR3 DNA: TGTGCCAGCAGCGCTACAGGGAGCTCCTACAATGAGCAGTTCTTC.

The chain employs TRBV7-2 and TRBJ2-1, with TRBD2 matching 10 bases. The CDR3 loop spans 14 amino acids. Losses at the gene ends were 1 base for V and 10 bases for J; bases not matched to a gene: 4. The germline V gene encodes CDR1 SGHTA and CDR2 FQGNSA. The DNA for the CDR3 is TGTGCCAGCAGCTTAGAACTAGCGGGGAGAGAGCAGTTCTTC. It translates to CASSLELAGREQFF. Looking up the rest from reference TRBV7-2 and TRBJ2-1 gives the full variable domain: GAGVSQSPSNKVTEKGKDVELRCDPISGHTALYWYRQSLGQGLEFLIYFQGNSAPDKSGLPSDRFSAERTGGSVSTLTIQRTQQEDSAVYLCASSLELAGREQFFGPGTRLTVL.

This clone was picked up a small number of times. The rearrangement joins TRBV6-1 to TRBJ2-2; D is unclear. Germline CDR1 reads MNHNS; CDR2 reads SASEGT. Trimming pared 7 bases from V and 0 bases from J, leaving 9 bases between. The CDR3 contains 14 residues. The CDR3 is CASNPGSNTGELFF. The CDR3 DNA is TGTGCCAGCAATCCAGGCTCGAACACCGGGGAGCTGTTTTTT.

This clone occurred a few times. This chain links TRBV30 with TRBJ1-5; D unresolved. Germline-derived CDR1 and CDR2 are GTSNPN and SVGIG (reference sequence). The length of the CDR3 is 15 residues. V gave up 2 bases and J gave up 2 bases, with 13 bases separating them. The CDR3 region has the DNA TGTGCCTGGAGTTTAGGGAGCGGGCGCAATCAGCCCCAGCATTTT. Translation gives CAWSLGSGRNQPQHF.

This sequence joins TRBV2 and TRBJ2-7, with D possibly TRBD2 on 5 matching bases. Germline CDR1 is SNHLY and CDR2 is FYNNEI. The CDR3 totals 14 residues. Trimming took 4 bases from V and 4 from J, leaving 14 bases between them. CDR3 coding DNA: TGTGCCAGCAGTGCTGAGGGTTTCCTATACGAGCAGTACTTC. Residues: CASSAEGFLYEQYF.

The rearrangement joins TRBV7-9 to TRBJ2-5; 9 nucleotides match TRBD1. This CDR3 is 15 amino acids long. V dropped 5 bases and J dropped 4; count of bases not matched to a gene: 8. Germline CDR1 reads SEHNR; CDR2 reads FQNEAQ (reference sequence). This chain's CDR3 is CASSLQGALPETQYF. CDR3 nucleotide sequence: TGTGCCAGCAGCCTACAGGGGGCGCTGCCAGAGACCCAGTACTTC.

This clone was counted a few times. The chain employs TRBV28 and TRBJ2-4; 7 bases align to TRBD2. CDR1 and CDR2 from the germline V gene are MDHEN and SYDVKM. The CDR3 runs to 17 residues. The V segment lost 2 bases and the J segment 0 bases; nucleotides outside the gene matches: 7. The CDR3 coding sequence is TGTGCCAGCAGTTTAGTCCGCGGGGGAAAAGCCAAAAACATTCAGTACTTC. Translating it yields CASSLVRGGKAKNIQYF.

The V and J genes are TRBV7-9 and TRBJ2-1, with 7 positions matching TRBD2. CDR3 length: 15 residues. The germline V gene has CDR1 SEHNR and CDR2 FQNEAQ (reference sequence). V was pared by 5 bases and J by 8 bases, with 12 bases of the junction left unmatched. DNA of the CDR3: TGTGCCAGCAGCACACACGGGGCGGGAGCCCATGAGCAGTTCTTC. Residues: CASSTHGAGAHEQFF.

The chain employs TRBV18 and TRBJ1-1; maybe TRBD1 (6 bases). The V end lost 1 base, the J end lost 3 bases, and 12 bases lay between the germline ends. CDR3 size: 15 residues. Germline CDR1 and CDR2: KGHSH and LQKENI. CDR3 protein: CASSPLGTSDTEAFF. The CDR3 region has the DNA TGTGCCAGCTCACCACTCGGGACAAGCGACACTGAAGCTTTCTTT.

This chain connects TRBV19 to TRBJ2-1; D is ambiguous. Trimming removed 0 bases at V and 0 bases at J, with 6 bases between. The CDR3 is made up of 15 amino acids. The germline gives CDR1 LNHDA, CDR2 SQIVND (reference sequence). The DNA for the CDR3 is TGTGCCAGTAGTATAGATCGGAGCTCCTACAATGAGCAGTTCTTC. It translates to CASSIDRSSYNEQFF.

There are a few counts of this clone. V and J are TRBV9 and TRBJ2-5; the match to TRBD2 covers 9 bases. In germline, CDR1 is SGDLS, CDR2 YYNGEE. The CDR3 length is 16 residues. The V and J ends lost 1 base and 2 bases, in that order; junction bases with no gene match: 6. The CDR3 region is CASSVRASGIQETQYF. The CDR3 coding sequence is TGTGCCAGCAGCGTACGGGCTAGCGGGATTCAAGAGACCCAGTACTTC.

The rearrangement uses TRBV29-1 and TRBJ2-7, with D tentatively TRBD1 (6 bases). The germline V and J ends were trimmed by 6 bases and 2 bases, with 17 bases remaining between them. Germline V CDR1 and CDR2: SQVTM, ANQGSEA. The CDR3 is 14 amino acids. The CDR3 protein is CSVRQATGPYEQYF. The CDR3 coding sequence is TGCAGCGTCCGACAGGCCACGGGGCCCTACGAGCAGTACTTC.

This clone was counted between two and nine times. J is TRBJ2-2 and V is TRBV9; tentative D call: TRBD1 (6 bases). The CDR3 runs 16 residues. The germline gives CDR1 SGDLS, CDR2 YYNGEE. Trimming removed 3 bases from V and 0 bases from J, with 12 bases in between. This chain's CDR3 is CASSGARGTNTGELFF. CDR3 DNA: TGTGCCAGCAGCGGAGCCAGGGGAACGAACACCGGGGAGCTGTTTTTT. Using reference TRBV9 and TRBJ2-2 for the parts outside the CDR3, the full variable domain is DSGVTQTPKHLITATGQRVTLRCSPRSGDLSVYWYQQSLDQGLQFLIQYYNGEERAKGNILERFSAQQFPDLHSELNLSSLELGDSALYFCASSGARGTNTGELFFGEGSRLTVL.

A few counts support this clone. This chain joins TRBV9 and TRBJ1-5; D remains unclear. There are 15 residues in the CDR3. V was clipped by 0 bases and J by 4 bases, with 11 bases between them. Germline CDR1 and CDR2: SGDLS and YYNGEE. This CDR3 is CASSVGGVGNQPQHF. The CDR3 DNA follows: TGTGCCAGCAGCGTAGGAGGAGTTGGGAATCAGCCCCAGCATTTT.

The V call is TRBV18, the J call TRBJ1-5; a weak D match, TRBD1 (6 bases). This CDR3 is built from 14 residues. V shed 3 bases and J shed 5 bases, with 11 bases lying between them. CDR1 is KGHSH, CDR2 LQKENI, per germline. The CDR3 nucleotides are TGTGCCAGCTCACCCCTCCCAGGGGATCAGCCCCAGCATTTT. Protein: CASSPLPGDQPQHF.

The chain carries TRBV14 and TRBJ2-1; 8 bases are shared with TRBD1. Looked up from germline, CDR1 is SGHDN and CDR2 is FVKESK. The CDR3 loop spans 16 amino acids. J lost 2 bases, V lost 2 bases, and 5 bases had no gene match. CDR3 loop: CASSQRRDRPYNEQFF. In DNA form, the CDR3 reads TGTGCCAGCAGCCAAAGGAGGGACAGGCCCTACAATGAGCAGTTCTTC.

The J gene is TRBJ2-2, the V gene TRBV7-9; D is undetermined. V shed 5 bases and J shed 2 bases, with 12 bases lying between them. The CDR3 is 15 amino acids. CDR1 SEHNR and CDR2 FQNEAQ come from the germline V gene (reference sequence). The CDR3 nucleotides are TGTGCCAGCAGCCCCTTCCGGGTCAACACCGGGGAGCTGTTTTTT. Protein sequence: CASSPFRVNTGELFF.